This T cell receptor (beta chain) was sequenced in a study of metastatic and nonmetastatic thyroid tumors. Whole-study context: Samples came from malignant and benign thyroid patients, and repertoires were compared across blood and tumor or nodule tissue.

Thyroid surgery took place with no prior treatment in any patient. Findings of the study overall: In both blood and tumor samples, TCR beta diversity was reported significantly higher for malignant than benign nodules.

A word on this clone: Antigen: not known.

V was clipped by 2 bases and J by 4 bases; unmatched bases: 9. CDR3 size: 16 residues. In the study's own analysis: CDR3 was compared across clinicopathological groups, and the resulting differences were used to build a distant-metastasis classifier for papillary thyroid cancer. With MiXCR, TCRdb called clones anew from the PCR reads. TCRdb, rather than the study authors, made the V and J calls. The data contain about 42,000 clones, about 12% of them singletons. Sequences were obtained from blood. The chain carries TRBV12-3 or TRBV12-4 and TRBJ2-5, with 8 nucleotides matching TRBD2. The sequence came from a male donor with papillary thyroid cancer or a benign thyroid nodule (not recorded which). Some clones in this sample may be carry-over from other donors' samples. The chain's CDR3 is CASSLTVSGSGETQYF. The DNA for the CDR3 is TGTGCCAGCAGTTTAACAGTAAGCGGGAGTGGAGAGACCCAGTACTTC.